The 2 T cell receptor beta chains in this list originate from one sample, sequenced in a study of response to subunit inactivated influenza vaccine. Via MiXCR, TCRdb re-called the RT-PCR reads, giving one row per CDR3 protein. There are approximately 700,000 distinct CDR3 sequences in the sample; around 16% occur only once, and roughly 11% lies in the top ten. The starting material was PBMCs from blood, obtained approximately 12 days after vaccination. These TCRs come from a man in his fifties or sixties who received an inactivated influenza vaccine.

This clonotype was seen only a few times. The rearrangement joins TRBV19 to TRBJ2-7, with 7 bases identical to TRBD2. This CDR3 spans 14 amino acids. Per the germline V gene, CDR1 is LNHDA and CDR2 is SQIVND (reference sequence). After removal of 5 bases from V and 3 bases from J, the junction contained 7 bases not matched to a gene. In DNA, the CDR3 is TGTGCCAGTAGTGTGGGACTATCCCACTACGAGCAGTACTTC. Its translation: CASSVGLSHYEQYF. The full variable domain, with the rest looked up from reference TRBV19 and TRBJ2-7, is DGGITQSPKYLFRKEGQNVTLSCEQNLNHDAMYWYRQDPGQGLRLIYYSQIVNDFQKGDIAEGYSVSREKKESFPLTVTSAQKNPTAFYLCASSVGLSHYEQYFGPGTRLTVT.

This clonotype appeared a few times. This sequence joins TRBV28 and TRBJ2-7; D may be TRBD1 (6 bases). Trimming stripped 3 bases from V and 5 bases from J, with 14 bases between. Looked up from germline, CDR1 is MDHEN and CDR2 is SYDVKM. The length of the CDR3 is 14 residues. In DNA, the CDR3 is TGTGCCAGCAGTTTGGCAGGGGTAAAGAACGAGCAGTACTTC. Translating it yields CASSLAGVKNEQYF.